This entry describes one T cell receptor (beta chain). The antigen is not known. V was clipped by 6 bases and J by 4 bases; unmatched bases: 9. Per germline, CDR1 LNHDA and CDR2 SQIVND (reference sequence). CDR3 length: 14 amino acids. Using immunoSEQ multiplex PCR, the repertoire was profiled, and TCRdb retains in-frame clones only, with some absent. Of some 87,000 clones in the sample, roughly 92% were seen once. The sample originates from a study of graft-versus-host responses after intestinal transplantation. Overall study: Multivisceral, liver-intestinal, or isolated intestinal grafts went to recipients. Anti-thymocyte globulin was used for induction in all recipients, who then took tacrolimus and steroids for about three years. The study, taken as a whole, reports: Recipient marrow contained GvH clones, some of which appeared first in ileum or blood.

This material consisted of unstimulated CD4+ T cells sorted from spleen or lymph node cells, taken before intestinal transplant. This clonotype was sampled from a human donor who received an intestinal transplant. The chain recombines TRBV19 with TRBJ2-7; 7 bases align to TRBD1. CDR3 DNA sequence: TGTGCCAGTAGCCTCCGACAGGGTGTTTACGAGCAGTACTTC. Translating it yields CASSLRQGVYEQYF. The whole variable domain, filled in from reference TRBV19 and TRBJ2-7, reads DGGITQSPKYLFRKEGQNVTLSCEQNLNHDAMYWYRQDPGQGLRLIYYSQIVNDFQKGDIAEGYSVSREKKESFPLTVTSAQKNPTAFYLCASSLRQGVYEQYFGPGTRLTVT.